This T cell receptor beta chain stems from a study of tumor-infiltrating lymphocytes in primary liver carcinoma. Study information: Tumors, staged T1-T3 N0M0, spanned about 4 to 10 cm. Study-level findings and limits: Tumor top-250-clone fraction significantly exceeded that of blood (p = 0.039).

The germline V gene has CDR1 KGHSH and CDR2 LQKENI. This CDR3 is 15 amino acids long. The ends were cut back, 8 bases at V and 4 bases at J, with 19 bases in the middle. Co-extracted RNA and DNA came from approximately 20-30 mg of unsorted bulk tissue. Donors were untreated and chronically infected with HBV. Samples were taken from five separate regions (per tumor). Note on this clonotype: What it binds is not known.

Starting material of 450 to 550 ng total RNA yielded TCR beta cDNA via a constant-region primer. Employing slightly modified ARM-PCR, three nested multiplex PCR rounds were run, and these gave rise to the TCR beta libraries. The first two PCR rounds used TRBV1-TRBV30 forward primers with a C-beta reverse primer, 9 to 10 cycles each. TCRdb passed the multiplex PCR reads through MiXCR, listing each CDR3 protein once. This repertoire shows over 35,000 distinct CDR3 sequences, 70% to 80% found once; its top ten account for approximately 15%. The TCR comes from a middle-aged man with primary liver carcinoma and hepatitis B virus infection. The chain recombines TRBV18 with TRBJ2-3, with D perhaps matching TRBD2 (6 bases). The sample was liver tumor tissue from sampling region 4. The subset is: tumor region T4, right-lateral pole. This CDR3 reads CASPRIAATSDTQYF. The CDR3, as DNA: TGTGCCAGCCCACGAATAGCGGCGACCTCAGATACGCAGTATTTT.